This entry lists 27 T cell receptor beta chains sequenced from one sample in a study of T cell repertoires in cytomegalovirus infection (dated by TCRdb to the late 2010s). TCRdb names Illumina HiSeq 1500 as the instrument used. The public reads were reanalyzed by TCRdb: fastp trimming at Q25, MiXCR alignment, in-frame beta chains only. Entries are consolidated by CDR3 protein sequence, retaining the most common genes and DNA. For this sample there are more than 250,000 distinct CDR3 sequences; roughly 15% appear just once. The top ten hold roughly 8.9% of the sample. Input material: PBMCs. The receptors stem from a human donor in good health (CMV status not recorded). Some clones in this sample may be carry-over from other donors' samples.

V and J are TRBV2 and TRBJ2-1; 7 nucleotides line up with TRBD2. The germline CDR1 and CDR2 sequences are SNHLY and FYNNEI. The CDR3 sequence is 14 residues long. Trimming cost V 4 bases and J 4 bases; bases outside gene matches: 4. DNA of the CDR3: TGTGCCAGCAGTGTCAGCGGGGCATACAATGAGCAGTTCTTC. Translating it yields CASSVSGAYNEQFF.

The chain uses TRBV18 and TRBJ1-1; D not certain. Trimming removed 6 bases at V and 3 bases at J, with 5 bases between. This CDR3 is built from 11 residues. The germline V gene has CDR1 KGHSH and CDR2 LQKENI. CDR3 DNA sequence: TGTGCCAGCTCCGCGGACACTGAAGCTTTCTTT. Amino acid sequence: CASSADTEAFF.

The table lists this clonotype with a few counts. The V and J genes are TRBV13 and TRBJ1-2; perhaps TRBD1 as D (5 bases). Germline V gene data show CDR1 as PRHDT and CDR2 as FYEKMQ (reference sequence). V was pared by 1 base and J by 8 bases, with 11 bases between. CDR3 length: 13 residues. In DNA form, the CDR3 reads TGTGCCAGCAGCTTAGAGCCCACAGGAGGCTACACCTTC. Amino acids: CASSLEPTGGYTF.

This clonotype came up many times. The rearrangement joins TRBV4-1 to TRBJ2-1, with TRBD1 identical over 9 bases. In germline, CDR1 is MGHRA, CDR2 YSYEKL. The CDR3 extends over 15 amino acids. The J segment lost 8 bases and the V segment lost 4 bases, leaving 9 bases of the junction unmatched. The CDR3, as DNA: TGCGCCAGCAGCCTCGGGACAGGGTATTTGGATGAGCAGTTCTTC. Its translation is CASSLGTGYLDEQFF.

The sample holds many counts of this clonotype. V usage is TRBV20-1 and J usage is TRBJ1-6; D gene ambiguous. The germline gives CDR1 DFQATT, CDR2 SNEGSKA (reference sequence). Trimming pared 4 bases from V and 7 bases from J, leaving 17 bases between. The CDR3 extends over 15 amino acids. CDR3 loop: CSATPRRVRNSPLHF. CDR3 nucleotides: TGCAGTGCTACCCCTAGGCGGGTGAGGAATTCACCCCTCCACTTT.

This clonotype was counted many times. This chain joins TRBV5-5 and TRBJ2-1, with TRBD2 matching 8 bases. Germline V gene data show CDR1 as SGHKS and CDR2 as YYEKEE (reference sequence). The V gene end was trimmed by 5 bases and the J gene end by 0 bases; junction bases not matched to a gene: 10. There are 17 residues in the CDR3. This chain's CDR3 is CASSAGGGAISYNEQFF. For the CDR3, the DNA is TGTGCCAGCAGTGCCGGGGGGGGGGCGATCTCCTACAATGAGCAGTTCTTC. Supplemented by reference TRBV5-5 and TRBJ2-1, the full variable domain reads DAGVTQSPTHLIKTRGQQVTLRCSPISGHKSVSWYQQVLGQGPQFIFQYYEKEERGRGNFPDRFSARQFPNYSSELNVNALLLGDSALYLCASSAGGGAISYNEQFFGPGTRLTVL.

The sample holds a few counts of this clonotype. CDR3 DNA: TGCAGTGCTAGGCTAGCGGGAGAGGTCGGGGAGCTGTTTTTT. It specifies CSARLAGEVGELFF. The V call is TRBV20-1, the J call TRBJ2-2, with 10 positions matching TRBD2. The CDR3 has 14 amino acids. J gave up 7 bases and V 3 bases, and 5 bases lay outside the gene matches. Looked up from germline, CDR1 is DFQATT and CDR2 is SNEGSKA (reference sequence).

The CDR3 DNA is TGTGCCAGCAGCTTAGAACCTAGCAGTCAAGAGACCCAGTACTTC. It is translated as CASSLEPSSQETQYF. This chain uses TRBV11-2 with TRBJ2-5, with a tentative D call TRBD2 (5 bases). The CDR3 consists of 15 residues. CDR1 and CDR2 from the germline V gene are SGHAT and FQNNGV. Trimming removed 0 bases from V and 2 bases from J, with 10 bases in between.

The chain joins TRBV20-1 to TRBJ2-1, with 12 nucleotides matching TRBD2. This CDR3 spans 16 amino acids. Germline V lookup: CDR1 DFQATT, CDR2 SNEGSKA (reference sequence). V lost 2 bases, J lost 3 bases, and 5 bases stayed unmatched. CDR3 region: CSARSSGRGVYNEQFF. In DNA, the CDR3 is TGCAGTGCTAGATCTAGCGGGAGGGGGGTCTACAATGAGCAGTTCTTC.

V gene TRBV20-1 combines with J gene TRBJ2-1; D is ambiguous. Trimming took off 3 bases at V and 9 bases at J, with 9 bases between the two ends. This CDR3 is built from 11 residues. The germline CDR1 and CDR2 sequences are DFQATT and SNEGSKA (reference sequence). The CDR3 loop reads CSARRSGEQFF. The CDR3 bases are TGCAGTGCTAGGAGATCGGGTGAGCAGTTCTTC.

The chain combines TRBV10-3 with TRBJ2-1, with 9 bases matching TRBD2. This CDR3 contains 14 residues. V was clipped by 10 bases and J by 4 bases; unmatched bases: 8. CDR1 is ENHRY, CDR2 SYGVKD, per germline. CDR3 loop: CASTSSGKYNEQFF. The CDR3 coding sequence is TGTGCCAGCACCTCTAGCGGGAAATACAATGAGCAGTTCTTC.

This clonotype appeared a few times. The CDR3 loop is CASSAPPGSSYEQYF. Written as DNA, the CDR3 is TGTGCCAGCAGCGCGCCCCCCGGGAGTTCCTACGAGCAGTACTTC. The chain couples TRBV7-9 to TRBJ2-7, with D possibly being TRBD2 (6 bases). The CDR3 sequence is 15 residues long. V lost 5 bases, J lost 1 base, and 15 bases lay in between. Per the germline V gene, CDR1 is SEHNR and CDR2 is FQNEAQ (reference sequence).

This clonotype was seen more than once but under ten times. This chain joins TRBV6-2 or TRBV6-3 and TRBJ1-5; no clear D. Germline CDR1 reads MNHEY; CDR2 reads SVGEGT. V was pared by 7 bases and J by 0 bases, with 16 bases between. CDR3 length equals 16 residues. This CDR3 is CASNRDFTNSNQPQHF. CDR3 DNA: TGTGCCAGCAACCGGGATTTTACCAATAGCAATCAGCCCCAGCATTTT.

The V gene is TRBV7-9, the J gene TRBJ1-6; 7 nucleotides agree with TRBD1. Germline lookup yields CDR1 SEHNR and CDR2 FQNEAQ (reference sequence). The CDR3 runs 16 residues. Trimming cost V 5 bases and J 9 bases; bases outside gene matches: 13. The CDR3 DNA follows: TGTGCCAGCAGCGGTTCCGGGACAGTAAGCGGTTCACCCCTCCACTTT. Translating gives CASSGSGTVSGSPLHF. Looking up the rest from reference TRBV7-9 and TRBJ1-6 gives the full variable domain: DTGVSQNPRHKITKRGQNVTFRCDPISEHNRLYWYRQTLGQGPEFLTYFQNEAQLEKSRLLSDRFSAERPKGSFSTLEIQRTEQGDSAMYLCASSGSGTVSGSPLHFGNGTRLTVT.

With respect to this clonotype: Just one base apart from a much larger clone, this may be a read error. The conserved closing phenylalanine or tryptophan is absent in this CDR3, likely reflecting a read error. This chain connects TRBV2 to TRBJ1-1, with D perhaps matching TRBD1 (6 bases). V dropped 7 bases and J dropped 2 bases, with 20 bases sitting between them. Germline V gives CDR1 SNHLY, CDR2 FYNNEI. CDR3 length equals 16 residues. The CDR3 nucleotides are TGTGCCAGCAAGGAGGGGGATCACGACTTTAACACTGAAGCTTTCGTT. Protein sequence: CASKEGDHDFNTEAFV.

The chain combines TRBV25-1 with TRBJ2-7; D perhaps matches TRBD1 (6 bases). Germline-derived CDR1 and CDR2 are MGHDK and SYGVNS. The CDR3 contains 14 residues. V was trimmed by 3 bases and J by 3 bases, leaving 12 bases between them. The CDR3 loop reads CASSERDTNYEQYF. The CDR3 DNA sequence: TGTGCCAGCAGTGAGAGGGACACGAACTACGAGCAGTACTTC.

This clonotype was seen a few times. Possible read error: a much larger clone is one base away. CDR3: CASSLVGANGNQPQHF. CDR3 nucleotide sequence: TGTGCCAGCAGCTTAGTAGGGGCGAATGGCAATCAGCCCCAGCATTTT. The chain joins TRBV7-9 to TRBJ1-5; D possibly corresponds to TRBD1 (5 bases). Germline loops: CDR1 SEHNR, CDR2 FQNEAQ (reference sequence). Trimming pared 1 base from V and 2 bases from J, leaving 12 bases between. CDR3 length: 16 amino acids.

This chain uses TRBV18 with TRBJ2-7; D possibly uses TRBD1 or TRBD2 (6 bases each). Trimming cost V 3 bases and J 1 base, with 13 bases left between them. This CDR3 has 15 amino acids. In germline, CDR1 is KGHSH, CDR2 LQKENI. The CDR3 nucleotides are TGTGCCAGCTCACCGGAAACGGGGGCTTCCTACGAGCAGTACTTC. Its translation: CASSPETGASYEQYF.

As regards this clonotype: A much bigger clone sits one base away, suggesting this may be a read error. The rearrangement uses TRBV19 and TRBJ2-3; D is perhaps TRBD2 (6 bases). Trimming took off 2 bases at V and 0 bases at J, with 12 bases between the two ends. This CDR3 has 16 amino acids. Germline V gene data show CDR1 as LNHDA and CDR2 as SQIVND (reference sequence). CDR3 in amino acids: CASSIQPGSSTDTQYF. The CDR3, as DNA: TGTGCCAGTAGTATACAACCCGGGAGCAGCACAGATACGCAGTATTTT.

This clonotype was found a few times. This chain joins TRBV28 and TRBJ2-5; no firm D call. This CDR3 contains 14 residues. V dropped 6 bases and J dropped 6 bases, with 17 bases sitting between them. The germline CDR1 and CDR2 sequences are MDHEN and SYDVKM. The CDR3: CASSQELVGKTQYF. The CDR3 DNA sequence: TGTGCCAGCAGCCAGGAGCTGGTCGGAAAGACCCAGTACTTC.

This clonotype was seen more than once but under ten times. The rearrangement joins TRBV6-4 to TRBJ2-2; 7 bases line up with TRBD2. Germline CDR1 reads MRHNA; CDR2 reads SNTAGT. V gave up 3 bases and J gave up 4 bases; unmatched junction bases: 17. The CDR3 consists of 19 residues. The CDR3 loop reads CASSETAVSGKRVTGELFF. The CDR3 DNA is TGTGCCAGCAGTGAGACCGCGGTCAGCGGGAAACGGGTCACCGGGGAGCTGTTTTTT.

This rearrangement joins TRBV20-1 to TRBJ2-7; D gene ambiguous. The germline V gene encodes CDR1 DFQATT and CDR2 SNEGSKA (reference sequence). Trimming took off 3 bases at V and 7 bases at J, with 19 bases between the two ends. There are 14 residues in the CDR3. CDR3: CSASTLGPYGEQYF. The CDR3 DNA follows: TGCAGTGCTAGTACACTTGGGCCCTACGGGGAGCAGTACTTC.

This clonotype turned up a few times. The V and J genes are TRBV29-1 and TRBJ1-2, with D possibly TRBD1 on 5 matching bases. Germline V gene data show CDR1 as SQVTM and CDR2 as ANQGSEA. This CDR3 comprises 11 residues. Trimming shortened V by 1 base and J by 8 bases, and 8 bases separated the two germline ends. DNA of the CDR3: TGCAGCGTTGAAGGCGGGGGAGGCTACACCTTC. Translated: CSVEGGGGYTF.

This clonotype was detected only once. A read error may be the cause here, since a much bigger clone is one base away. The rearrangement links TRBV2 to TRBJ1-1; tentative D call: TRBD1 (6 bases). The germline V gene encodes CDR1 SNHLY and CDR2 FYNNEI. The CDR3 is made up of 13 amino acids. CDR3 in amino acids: CASTGALNTEALF. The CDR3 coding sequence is TGTGCCAGCACGGGGGCATTGAACACTGAAGCTCTCTTT.

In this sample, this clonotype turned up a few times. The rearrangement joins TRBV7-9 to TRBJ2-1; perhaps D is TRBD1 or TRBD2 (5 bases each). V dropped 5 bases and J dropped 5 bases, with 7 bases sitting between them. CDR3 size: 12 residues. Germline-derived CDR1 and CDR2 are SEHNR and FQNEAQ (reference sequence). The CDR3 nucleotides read TGTGCCAGCAGCGGGGGTCACAATGAGCAGTTCTTC. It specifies CASSGGHNEQFF.

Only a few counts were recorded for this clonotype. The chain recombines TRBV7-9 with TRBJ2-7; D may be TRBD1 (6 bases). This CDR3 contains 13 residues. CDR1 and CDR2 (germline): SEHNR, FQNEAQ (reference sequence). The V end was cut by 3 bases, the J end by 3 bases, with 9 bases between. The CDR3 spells CASSFQGSYEQYF. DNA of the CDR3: TGTGCCAGCAGCTTCCAGGGGAGCTACGAGCAGTACTTC.

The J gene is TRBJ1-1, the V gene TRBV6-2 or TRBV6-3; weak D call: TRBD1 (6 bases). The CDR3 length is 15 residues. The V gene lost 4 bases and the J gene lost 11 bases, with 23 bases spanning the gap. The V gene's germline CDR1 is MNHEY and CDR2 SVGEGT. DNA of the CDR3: TGTGCCAGCAGTTCTATCGGACAGCCTACCCTGAGGGCTTTCTTT. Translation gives CASSSIGQPTLRAFF.